The 24 T cell receptor beta chains in this list originate from one sample, sequenced in a study of T cell repertoires in cytomegalovirus infection. A single record per CDR3 protein comes from TCRdb applying MiXCR to the reads. This table has fewer than 80,000 distinct CDR3 sequences, about 3.8% appearing once. Material for sequencing was PBMCs. All receptors come from a human donor in good health (CMV status not recorded). Some clones in this sample may be carry-over from other donors' samples.

This clonotype was detected many times. The V call is TRBV7-9, the J call TRBJ2-2; D uncertain. CDR3 length: 13 amino acids. Per the germline V gene, CDR1 is SEHNR and CDR2 is FQNEAQ (reference sequence). Trimming took 3 bases from V and 7 from J, leaving 9 bases between them. The CDR3 is CASSFTVGGELFF. The CDR3 region has the DNA TGTGCCAGCAGCTTTACCGTTGGCGGGGAGCTGTTTTTT.

In this sample, this clonotype turned up many times. The rearrangement uses TRBV3-1 and TRBJ1-6, with a weak D call TRBD1 (6 bases). The CDR3 loop spans 13 amino acids. Germline lookup yields CDR1 LGHDT and CDR2 YNNKEL (reference sequence). Trimming cost V 5 bases and J 11 bases, with 13 bases left between them. CDR3 loop: CASSEIQGPPLHF. The CDR3 DNA sequence: TGTGCCAGCAGCGAAATCCAGGGGCCACCCCTCCACTTT.

This clonotype has at least ten counts. The CDR3 bases are TGCAGCCCTGGACAGTCCGGGCGAAGTGATGAGCAGTTCTTC. This codes for CSPGQSGRSDEQFF. V gene TRBV20-1 combines with J gene TRBJ2-1; D is possibly TRBD1 (6 bases). CDR3 length equals 14 residues. The V gene's germline CDR1 is DFQATT and CDR2 SNEGSKA (reference sequence).

This clonotype has a count of ten or more. This chain links TRBV7-2 with TRBJ1-2; a possible D gene is TRBD1 (6 bases). From germline, CDR1 is SGHTA and CDR2 FQGNSA. The CDR3 contains 17 residues. The V gene lost 1 base and the J gene lost 3 bases, with 18 bases spanning the gap. CDR3 coding DNA: TGTGCCAGCAGCTTAGACCGGGGGCGAGCGTGGTACTATGGCTACACCTTC. Its protein product is CASSLDRGRAWYYGYTF.

This clonotype was detected many times. This rearrangement joins TRBV20-1 to TRBJ1-1, with 7 nucleotides matching TRBD1. The CDR3 runs to 11 residues. With 7 bases clipped from V and 5 bases from J, the junction kept 4 bases outside the gene matches. CDR1 and CDR2 from the germline V gene are DFQATT and SNEGSKA (reference sequence). This chain's CDR3 is CSGFRGTEAFF. In nucleotides, the CDR3 is TGCAGTGGGTTCAGGGGGACTGAAGCTTTCTTT.

This clonotype was seen ten or more times. The V call is TRBV28, the J call TRBJ2-7, with TRBD1 identical over 8 bases. Trimming at V came to 3 bases and at J to 2 bases, leaving 6 bases not matched to a gene. This CDR3 is 15 amino acids long. The V gene's germline CDR1 is MDHEN and CDR2 SYDVKM. DNA for the CDR3: TGTGCCAGCAGTTTCCCGACAGGGGCCCCCTACGAGCAGTACTTC. Residues: CASSFPTGAPYEQYF.

This clonotype was detected ten times or more. The V call is TRBV30, the J call TRBJ2-7; possible D gene TRBD1, 5 bases. CDR3 length equals 18 residues. The germline V gene has CDR1 GTSNPN and CDR2 SVGIG (reference sequence). The ends were cut back, 0 bases at V and 12 bases at J, with 33 bases in the middle. DNA for the CDR3: TGTGCCTGGAGTGTACGAATAGGGGTACAATCCCGACTTAGGTTTCGGTACTTC. Protein: CAWSVRIGVQSRLRFRYF.

This clonotype was recorded at least ten times. The genes are TRBV7-3 and TRBJ1-1; the match to TRBD1 covers 9 bases. The germline V gene has CDR1 SGHTA and CDR2 FQGTGA. There are 13 residues in the CDR3. The CDR3 sequence: CATKDRGRAEAFF. DNA for the CDR3: TGTGCGACGAAGGACAGGGGACGTGCTGAAGCTTTCTTT.

This clonotype was recorded many times. The rearrangement joins TRBV6-2 or TRBV6-3 to TRBJ1-5; D is possibly TRBD1 (6 bases). V was clipped by 5 bases and J by 4 bases, with 21 bases between them. CDR1 and CDR2 from the germline V gene are MNHEY and SVGEGT. The CDR3 contains 17 residues. In DNA form, the CDR3 reads TGTGCCAGCAGTACCAAACGACAGGTAGTAGGGAATCAGCCCCAGCATTTT. It encodes CASSTKRQVVGNQPQHF.

This clonotype showed up many times. V gene TRBV2 combines with J gene TRBJ1-2; the D is unclear. Germline V CDR1 and CDR2: SNHLY, FYNNEI. The CDR3 spans 14 residues. The germline V and J ends were trimmed by 8 bases and 4 bases, with 17 bases remaining between them. CDR3 loop: CASPEEPPSYGYTF. DNA of the CDR3: TGTGCCAGCCCAGAGGAACCCCCCTCCTATGGCTACACCTTC. The full variable domain, in which reference TRBV2 and TRBJ1-2 provide the parts outside the CDR3, is EPEVTQTPSHQVTQMGQEVILRCVPISNHLYFYWYRQILGQKVEFLVSFYNNEISEKSEIFDDQFSVERPDGSNFTLKIRSTKLEDSAMYFCASPEEPPSYGYTFGSGTRLTVV.

The sample holds many counts of this clonotype. The chain uses TRBV6-2 or TRBV6-3 and TRBJ1-1; weak D call: TRBD1 (6 bases). V shed 2 bases and J shed 5 bases, with 12 bases lying between them. Germline loops: CDR1 MNHEY, CDR2 SVGEGT. This CDR3 has 14 amino acids. CDR3 coding DNA: TGTGCCAGCAGTTACCCGGAGGGGGAGACTGAAGCTTTCTTT. It translates to CASSYPEGETEAFF.

Ten or more counts support this clonotype. J is TRBJ1-5 and V is TRBV7-8; D remains unclear. Between the trimmed V and J ends, which lost 2 bases and 0 bases, there was a span of 5 bases. This CDR3 spans 14 amino acids. Per the germline V gene, CDR1 is SGHVS and CDR2 is FQNEAQ. CDR3 region: CASSLKHSNQPQHF. The CDR3 DNA follows: TGTGCCAGCAGCTTAAAGCATAGCAATCAGCCCCAGCATTTT. Based on the CDR3 plus reference TRBV7-8 and TRBJ1-5, the full variable domain is GAGVSQSPRYKVAKRGQDVALRCDPISGHVSLFWYQQALGQGPEFLTYFQNEAQLDKSGLPSDRFFAERPEGSVSTLKIQRTQQEDSAVYLCASSLKHSNQPQHFGDGTRLSIL.

This clonotype has a count of ten or more. The J gene is TRBJ2-6, the V gene TRBV5-1; D call uncertain. Germline CDR1 reads SGHRS; CDR2 reads YFSETQ. V was shortened by 2 bases and J by 4 bases, with 13 bases between the two germline ends. This CDR3 has 16 amino acids. CDR3 residues: CASSLPTGSGANVLTF. The CDR3 nucleotides are TGCGCCAGCAGCTTACCGACGGGTTCAGGGGCCAACGTCCTGACTTTC.

This clonotype was observed at least ten times. CDR3 sequence (DNA): TGTGCCAGCAGTTACTCGCCGAATTTTATCCGGGCGGGACACTCGCAGGGGCACACTGAAGCTTTCTTT. Protein product: CASSYSPNFIRAGHSQGHTEAFF. The J gene is TRBJ1-1, the V gene TRBV6-2 or TRBV6-3, with TRBD1 as a possible D gene (6 bases). There are 23 residues in the CDR3. CDR1 is MNHEY and CDR2 is SVGEGT in the germline V gene. The germline V and J ends were trimmed by 0 bases and 3 bases, with 35 bases remaining between them.

This clonotype was recorded many times. V gene TRBV11-3 combines with J gene TRBJ2-7; no firm D call. CDR1 and CDR2 from the germline V gene are SGHNT and YENEEA. The CDR3 sequence is 15 residues long. V lost 2 bases and J 0 bases, leaving 11 bases between the germline ends. This chain's CDR3 is CASSLSNSNSYEQYF. The CDR3 region has the DNA TGTGCCAGCAGCTTATCTAACAGTAACTCCTACGAGCAGTACTTC. The whole variable domain, remainder taken from reference TRBV11-3 and TRBJ2-7, is EAGVVQSPRYKIIEKKQPVAFWCNPISGHNTLYWYLQNLGQGPELLIRYENEEAVDDSQLPKDRFSAERLKGVDSTLKIQPAELGDSAVYLCASSLSNSNSYEQYFGPGTRLTVT.

This clonotype was counted at least ten times. V and J are TRBV5-6 and TRBJ1-1; D call uncertain. V was cut by 3 bases and J by 4 bases, with 7 bases left in between. Germline V CDR1 and CDR2: SGHDT, YYEEEE. The CDR3 covers 12 residues. CDR3 region: CASSSAGTEAFF. The CDR3 DNA sequence: TGTGCCAGCAGCTCGGCGGGCACTGAAGCTTTCTTT.

This clonotype has a count of ten or more. The chain uses TRBV7-3 and TRBJ1-2, with 9 bases lining up with TRBD1. V trimming: 2 bases; J trimming: 5 bases; junction bases outside the gene matches: 0. The V gene's germline CDR1 is SGHTA and CDR2 FQGTGA. The CDR3 has 13 residues. DNA of the CDR3: TGTGCCAGCAGCTTAGGGACAGGGTATGGCTACACCTTC. Amino acid sequence: CASSLGTGYGYTF. The entire variable domain, with the rest obtained from reference TRBV7-3 and TRBJ1-2, is as follows: GAGVSQTPSNKVTEKGKYVELRCDPISGHTALYWYRQSLGQGPEFLIYFQGTGAADDSGLPNDRFFAVRPEGSVSTLKIQRTERGDSAVYLCASSLGTGYGYTFGSGTRLTVV.

This clonotype was recorded at least ten times. This chain joins TRBV29-1 and TRBJ1-1; D is possibly TRBD1 (6 bases). V was trimmed by 4 bases and J by 7 bases, leaving 34 bases between them. From germline, CDR1 is SQVTM and CDR2 ANQGSEA. This CDR3 has 19 residues. This CDR3 is CSVATKEGGLVRVENEAFF. CDR3 sequence (DNA): TGCAGCGTTGCGACAAAGGAAGGGGGTCTCGTGCGGGTTGAGAATGAAGCTTTCTTT.

Ten or more counts support this clonotype. V and J are TRBV12-3 or TRBV12-4 and TRBJ2-7; 10 bases fit TRBD1. The CDR3 has 15 residues. J lost 3 bases, V lost 4 bases, and 6 bases had no gene match. The CDR3, as DNA: TGTGCCAGCAGTTCCAGGGACAGGGGCCTCTACGAGCAGTACTTC. It encodes CASSSRDRGLYEQYF.

This clonotype has a count of ten or more. The V gene is TRBV25-1, the J gene TRBJ1-1, with D possibly TRBD1 on 5 matching bases. V lost 4 bases, J lost 4 bases, and 10 bases lay in between. Looked up from germline, CDR1 is MGHDK and CDR2 is SYGVNS. The CDR3 extends over 13 amino acids. The CDR3 loop is CASSGSGSTEAFF. The CDR3 bases are TGTGCCAGCAGTGGTTCAGGGAGCACTGAAGCTTTCTTT.

With respect to this clonotype: Lacking the conserved final phenylalanine or tryptophan, this CDR3 likely reflects a read error. The chain employs TRBV12-3 or TRBV12-4 and TRBJ1-2; D uncertain. The V gene lost 3 bases and the J gene lost 0 bases, with 11 bases spanning the gap. This CDR3 is 15 amino acids long. The CDR3 region is CASSFTGRPNYGYTL. For the CDR3, the DNA is TGTGCCAGCAGTTTTACGGGCAGGCCTAACTATGGCTACACCTTA.

This clonotype has at least ten counts. V is TRBV6-1 and J is TRBJ1-5, with 10 nucleotides matching TRBD1. Germline CDR1 reads MNHNS; CDR2 reads SASEGT. This CDR3 contains 17 residues. V lost 0 bases and J lost 5; bases outside the gene matches: 7. CDR3 DNA: TGTGCCAGCAGTGAAGCCTCCGTTGGACAGGGGGATCAGCCCCAGCATTTT. It yields the protein CASSEASVGQGDQPQHF.

This clonotype was seen many times. The chain joins TRBV7-9 to TRBJ2-3, with 13 bases fitting TRBD2. The CDR3 extends over 19 amino acids. J gave up 3 bases and V 5 bases, and 14 bases lay outside the gene matches. The germline V gene has CDR1 SEHNR and CDR2 FQNEAQ (reference sequence). CDR3 coding DNA: TGTGCCAGCAGCGCACCCGCTGGACTAGCGGGGGCGCCAACAGATACGCAGTATTTT. Residues: CASSAPAGLAGAPTDTQYF.

This clonotype was seen repeatedly, ten times or more. The chain recombines TRBV24-1 with TRBJ2-1, with a possible D match to TRBD2 (7 bases). Germline loops: CDR1 KGHDR, CDR2 SFDVKD. The CDR3 is made up of 17 amino acids. Trimming left V 3 bases short and J 5 bases short, with 19 bases between. CDR3: CATSDAEGWGGHNEQFF. DNA for the CDR3: TGTGCCACCAGTGATGCGGAAGGCTGGGGGGGCCACAATGAGCAGTTCTTC.